The 25 T cell receptor beta chains given below trace back to one sample, sequenced in a study of spatial heterogeneity in lung cancer. Time point of the sample: sample taken at primary tumor resection. Sequencing covered unsorted whole RNA taken from tumor, nontumor lung or frozen PBMC. TCRdb re-called the 5' RACE reads through MiXCR, storing one row per CDR3 protein. Here the sample spans some 38,000 distinct CDR3 sequences, 6% to 8% being singletons. The source was PBMCs, collected at surgery. The receptors stem from a male donor with early-stage non-small cell lung cancer.

A remark on this clonotype: A much larger clone is a single base away; this may be a read error. Because it lacks the conserved phenylalanine or tryptophan at the end, this CDR3 is likely a read error. This chain joins TRBV12-3 or TRBV12-4 and TRBJ1-1; D is ambiguous. The CDR3 sequence is 13 residues long. Trimming left V 5 bases short and J 7 bases short, with 14 bases between. CDR3 nucleotide sequence: TGTGCCAGCAGTCCCGGTGAAACGGGTGAAGCTTTCTAT. Its protein is CASSPGETGEAFY.

This clonotype was seen ten or more times. The chain links TRBV7-3 to TRBJ1-5; 8 bases match TRBD1. In germline, CDR1 is SGHTA, CDR2 FQGTGA. The CDR3 consists of 13 residues. The trim removed 5 bases at V and 4 bases at J, leaving 1 base unmatched. The CDR3 DNA follows: TGTGCCAGCAGCAGACAGGGGAATCAGCCCCAGCATTTT. It encodes CASSRQGNQPQHF.

This clonotype has just a few counts. As DNA, the CDR3 is TGTGCCAGCAGTTACTCGATAGTTCCGGCCACTTTGCCCGCTGAGCAGTTCTTC. This encodes CASSYSIVPATLPAEQFF. The chain uses TRBV6-2 or TRBV6-3 and TRBJ2-1; no reliable D call. The CDR3 is 18 amino acids. The germline V gene encodes CDR1 MNHEY and CDR2 SVGEGT. The ends were cut back, 0 bases at V and 9 bases at J, with 24 bases in the middle.

This clonotype occurred many times. The CDR3 DNA reads as TGTGCCAGCAGCCATCAAGGCAGGGGGGGGAACAATGAGCAGTTCTTC. Its protein is CASSHQGRGGNNEQFF. V and J are TRBV7-2 and TRBJ2-1; perhaps D is TRBD1 or TRBD2 (7 bases each). From germline, CDR1 is SGHTA and CDR2 FQGNSA. The CDR3 covers 16 residues. V lost 5 bases and J 5 bases, leaving 19 bases between the germline ends.

This clonotype was observed a handful of times. V is TRBV5-1 and J is TRBJ2-6; D call uncertain. The CDR3 extends over 15 amino acids. Germline-derived CDR1 and CDR2 are SGHRS and YFSETQ. V was trimmed by 0 bases and J by 0 bases, leaving 4 bases between them. The CDR3 loop is CASSLEGSGANVLTF. The CDR3 nucleotides read TGCGCCAGCAGCTTGGAGGGCTCTGGGGCCAACGTCCTGACTTTC.

As concerns this clonotype: Possible read error: a much larger clone is one base away. The chain joins TRBV5-1 to TRBJ2-3; tentatively, D is TRBD1 or TRBD2 (5 bases each). The CDR3 extends over 15 amino acids. CDR1 and CDR2 from the germline V gene are SGHRS and YFSETQ. With 0 bases removed from V and 6 bases from J, the gap between germline ends came to 14 bases. CDR3 nucleotide sequence: TGCGCCAGCAGCTTGGAAGGACCGTGGGGGGATACGCAGTATTTT. Its translation is CASSLEGPWGDTQYF.

Ten or more counts support this clonotype. The V and J genes are TRBV7-9 and TRBJ2-3; D uncertain. Germline CDR1 SEHNR, CDR2 FQNEAQ (reference sequence). The CDR3 runs to 15 residues. The ends were cut back, 2 bases at V and 0 bases at J, with 9 bases in the middle. The CDR3 nucleotides are TGTGCCAGCAGCTTACTTCTGGGAAGCACAGATACGCAGTATTTT. Amino acids: CASSLLLGSTDTQYF.

This clonotype came up a few times. This chain links TRBV13 with TRBJ1-1; 11 nucleotides line up with TRBD1. The trim removed 5 bases at V and 7 bases at J, leaving 9 bases unmatched. CDR3 length: 15 residues. CDR1 is PRHDT, CDR2 FYEKMQ, per germline (reference sequence). CDR3 region: CASSEGTGGWSEAFF. The CDR3 region has the DNA TGTGCCAGCAGCGAAGGGACAGGGGGATGGAGTGAAGCTTTCTTT.

This clonotype was observed a handful of times. This CDR3 is CASSPGTGTNNSPLHF. In nucleotides, the CDR3 is TGTGCCAGCAGCCCAGGAACCGGGACAAATAATTCACCCCTCCACTTT. The chain has TRBV14 and TRBJ1-6, with TRBD1 as a possible D gene (6 bases). This CDR3 region has 16 residues. Trimming stripped 4 bases from V and 5 bases from J, with 15 bases between. CDR1 is SGHDN, CDR2 FVKESK, per germline.

This clonotype was detected ten times or more. This rearrangement joins TRBV2 to TRBJ1-5, with D unclear. V was cut by 4 bases and J by 6 bases, with 10 bases left in between. This CDR3 comprises 13 residues. Germline CDR1 and CDR2: SNHLY and FYNNEI. The CDR3 loop reads CASSVVEGQPQHF. CDR3 coding DNA: TGTGCCAGCAGTGTGGTGGAGGGTCAGCCCCAGCATTTT.

This chain connects TRBV4-1 to TRBJ2-3, with 8 nucleotides matching TRBD2. J lost 5 bases, V lost 0 bases, and 4 bases had no gene match. Per germline, CDR1 MGHRA and CDR2 YSYEKL. CDR3 length: 15 amino acids. DNA for the CDR3: TGCGCCAGCAGCCAAGAAGGGACTAGGGGAGATACGCAGTATTTT. Translated, it gives CASSQEGTRGDTQYF.

In its sample, this clonotype was seen a few times. The rearrangement joins TRBV6-2 or TRBV6-3 to TRBJ2-1; D is perhaps TRBD1 (5 bases). Between the trimmed V and J ends, which lost 10 bases and 5 bases, there was a span of 18 bases. Germline V gives CDR1 MNHEY, CDR2 SVGEGT. The length of the CDR3 is 14 residues. The CDR3 region is CATSWEKGHNEQFF. The CDR3 DNA sequence: TGTGCCACCTCCTGGGAAAAGGGGCACAATGAGCAGTTCTTC.

In its sample, this clonotype was seen a few times. The genes are TRBV10-3 and TRBJ1-2; tentative D call: TRBD1 (6 bases). The V gene's germline CDR1 is ENHRY and CDR2 SYGVKD. This CDR3 is built from 15 residues. The germline V and J ends were trimmed by 4 bases and 4 bases, with 16 bases remaining between them. The CDR3 loop is CAISVGGRTSYGYTF. The CDR3 coding sequence is TGTGCCATCAGTGTTGGGGGGCGAACTTCCTATGGCTACACCTTC.

The table lists this clonotype with a few counts. This chain joins TRBV9 and TRBJ2-5; 13 bases are a match to TRBD2. With 9 bases clipped from V and 5 bases from J, the junction kept 13 bases outside the gene matches. The length of the CDR3 is 16 residues. Germline lookup yields CDR1 SGDLS and CDR2 YYNGEE. For the CDR3, the DNA is TGTGCCACCGCCTCGGGGACTAGCGGGGACGGGGAGACCCAGTACTTC. Its translation: CATASGTSGDGETQYF.

This clonotype was recorded many times. The V and J genes are TRBV12-3 or TRBV12-4 and TRBJ1-1; possible D gene TRBD1, 5 bases. The CDR3 contains 13 residues. The V end lost 6 bases, the J end lost 1 base, and 9 bases lay between the germline ends. The CDR3 DNA follows: TGTGCCAGCAGCCTACAGGAGAACACTGAAGCTTTCTTT. It is translated as CASSLQENTEAFF.

This clonotype was found a few times. The gene calls are TRBV20-1 and TRBJ2-3; possible D gene TRBD1, 6 bases. This CDR3 region has 15 residues. V lost 5 bases and J 1 base, leaving 16 bases between the germline ends. CDR1 and CDR2 (germline): DFQATT, SNEGSKA (reference sequence). The CDR3 protein is CSAEVGAFGTDTQYF. Written as DNA, the CDR3 is TGCAGTGCTGAGGTGGGGGCGTTTGGCACAGATACGCAGTATTTT.

This clonotype was detected many times. This sequence joins TRBV12-5 and TRBJ2-3; possible D gene TRBD2, 6 bases. Germline assignment: CDR1 LGHNT and CDR2 FRNRAP. The CDR3 consists of 16 residues. V was trimmed by 5 bases and J by 0 bases, leaving 15 bases between them. The CDR3 is CASGPSSDPSTDTQYF. CDR3 nucleotides: TGTGCTAGTGGTCCGTCTAGCGACCCTAGCACAGATACGCAGTATTTT. The whole variable domain, filled in from reference TRBV12-5 and TRBJ2-3, reads DARVTQTPRHKVTEMGQEVTMRCQPILGHNTVFWYRQTMMQGLELLAYFRNRAPLDDSGMPKDRFSAEMPDATLATLKIQPSEPRDSAVYFCASGPSSDPSTDTQYFGPGTRLTVL.

This chain connects TRBV20-1 to TRBJ2-3; a weak D match, TRBD2 (5 bases). Germline V gene data show CDR1 as DFQATT and CDR2 as SNEGSKA (reference sequence). Trimming removed 5 bases from V and 0 bases from J, with 12 bases in between. The CDR3 has 14 residues. CDR3 sequence: CSARRGTSTDTQYF. Written as DNA, the CDR3 is TGCAGTGCTCGTCGGGGAACTAGCACAGATACGCAGTATTTT.

The CDR3 DNA follows: TGTGCCAGCAGTTACTCGACGGTCCCTCTGAGGACAGATACGCAGTATTTT. This gives the protein CASSYSTVPLRTDTQYF. The V gene is TRBV6-2 or TRBV6-3, the J gene TRBJ2-3; D not certain. The CDR3 consists of 17 residues. The ends were cut back, 0 bases at V and 3 bases at J, with 16 bases in the middle. Looked up from germline, CDR1 is MNHEY and CDR2 is SVGEGT.

This clonotype was detected many times. V and J are TRBV3-1 and TRBJ1-5; D may be TRBD1 (5 bases). The germline CDR1 and CDR2 sequences are LGHDT and YNNKEL (reference sequence). The germline V and J ends were trimmed by 1 base and 6 bases, with 7 bases remaining between them. The CDR3 runs to 13 residues. The CDR3 loop reads CASSQVGAQPQHF. The CDR3, as DNA: TGTGCCAGCAGCCAAGTCGGGGCTCAGCCCCAGCATTTT.

This clonotype showed up just a few times. The chain combines TRBV18 with TRBJ2-1; TRBD1 is a possible D gene (6 bases). The CDR3 length is 15 residues. Between the trimmed V and J ends, which lost 3 bases and 2 bases, there was a span of 11 bases. Germline V gene sequence: CDR1 KGHSH, CDR2 LQKENI. This CDR3 is CASSPDSGTYNEQFF. The CDR3 DNA is TGTGCCAGCTCACCGGACAGCGGTACCTACAATGAGCAGTTCTTC.

This clonotype was picked up many times. The chain has TRBV20-1 and TRBJ2-1; no reliable D call. Trimming removed 3 bases from V and 4 bases from J, with 10 bases in between. Per germline, CDR1 DFQATT and CDR2 SNEGSKA (reference sequence). CDR3 length: 13 residues. The CDR3 region is CSARAITYNEQFF. Here the CDR3 DNA reads TGCAGTGCTAGGGCCATTACGTACAATGAGCAGTTCTTC.

In its sample, this clonotype was seen a few times. The chain couples TRBV6-4 to TRBJ1-1; 7 nucleotides agree with TRBD1. The V gene's germline CDR1 is MRHNA and CDR2 SNTAGT. The CDR3 is 13 amino acids. The ends lost 5 bases at V and 3 bases at J; junction bases unmatched: 3. DNA for the CDR3: TGTGCCAGCAGTAGGGACAGATACACTGAAGCTTTCTTT. Protein product: CASSRDRYTEAFF.

This clonotype was observed at least ten times. This chain joins TRBV5-1 and TRBJ1-2, with 12 nucleotides matching TRBD1. Germline lookup yields CDR1 SGHRS and CDR2 YFSETQ. J gave up 8 bases and V 4 bases, and 6 bases lay outside the gene matches. This CDR3 has 14 residues. As DNA, the CDR3 is TGCGCCAGCAGCCCCGGGACAGGGGGCCTCGGCTACACCTTC. The encoded protein is CASSPGTGGLGYTF.

Many counts were recorded for this clonotype. In nucleotides, the CDR3 is TGTGCCAGCAGTAGGACTAGCGGGGGATCAGATACGCAGTATTTT. Protein product: CASSRTSGGSDTQYF. The V gene is TRBV2, the J gene TRBJ2-3; 13 bases map to TRBD2. The trim removed 5 bases at V and 4 bases at J, leaving 3 bases unmatched. There are 15 residues in the CDR3. The germline V gene encodes CDR1 SNHLY and CDR2 FYNNEI.